The sequence of this T cell receptor delta chain was determined in a study of Vδ1+ human thymocytes. The template was reverse-transcribed extracted RNA. Pooled V-gene forward primers with one constant-region reverse primer generated the CDR3 amplicons by multiplex PCR. TCRdb used CATT to re-call clones from the multiplex PCR reads. The sample carries about 54,000 delta-chain clones, less than 20% recorded once. This CDR3 contains 16 residues. The V gene end was trimmed by 3 bases and the J gene end by 8 bases; junction bases not matched to a gene: 14. Germline V gene sequence: CDR1 TSWWSYY, CDR2 QGS. Study-wide points: Highly polyclonal TRG and TRD repertoires with Gaussian CDR3 length distributions appeared in thymus.

Notes on this clone: Antigen: not known.

This TCR derives from a boy in the first two years of life who had congenital heart surgery. The material sequenced was Vdelta1+ gamma-delta thymocytes from the thymus. Subset of the sample: FACS-sorted CD3+ TCRalphabeta- TCRVdelta1+ TCRVdelta2- thymocytes. The chain joins TRDV1 to TRDJ1; TRDD3 aligns across 8 bases. The CDR3 nucleotides read TGTGCTCTTGGGGATCGGAATTCCTCTACTGGGGGGAAACTCATCTTT. Its translation: CALGDRNSSTGGKLIF.